These 6 T cell receptor beta chains were sequenced from one sample in a study of T cell repertoires in cytomegalovirus infection. No antigen is known for these receptors. From the reads, TCRdb called clonotypes with MiXCR, one entry per CDR3 protein. The data hold about 68,000 distinct CDR3 sequences, with 22% observed a single time. The sample comprised PBMCs, sequenced either directly or after in vitro stimulation (not recorded which). These receptors all stem from a human donor in good health (CMV status not recorded). Some clones in this sample may be carry-over from other donors' samples.

CDR3 bases: TGTGCCATCAGCCAGGGGTTCACCGGGGAGCTGTTTTTT. This gives the protein CAISQGFTGELFF. V is TRBV10-3 and J is TRBJ2-2; TRBD1 might be the D (6 bases). V lost 6 bases and J 4 bases, leaving 9 bases between the germline ends. Germline CDR1 and CDR2: ENHRY and SYGVKD. The CDR3 totals 13 residues.

This clonotype was seen ten or more times. The V gene is TRBV11-2, the J gene TRBJ1-1; D remains unclear. Germline values: CDR1 SGHAT, CDR2 FQNNGV. Trimming left V 5 bases short and J 7 bases short, with 17 bases between. The CDR3 runs 14 residues. CDR3 residues: CASSPPPGGNEAFF. CDR3 bases: TGTGCCAGCAGCCCACCCCCCGGCGGCAATGAAGCTTTCTTT. The variable domain in full, completed from reference TRBV11-2 and TRBJ1-1, reads EAGVAQSPRYKIIEKRQSVAFWCNPISGHATLYWYQQILGQGPKLLIQFQNNGVVDDSQLPKDRFSAERLKGVDSTLKIQPAKLEDSAVYLCASSPPPGGNEAFFGQGTRLTVV.

The gene calls are TRBV6-2 or TRBV6-3 and TRBJ2-5; possibly TRBD2 for D (5 bases). This CDR3 comprises 14 residues. V lost 6 bases and J lost 5, with 16 bases in between. Germline CDR1 MNHEY, CDR2 SVGEGT. The CDR3 bases are TGTGCCAGCAGACGTATGGACTCCGGGGAGACCCAGTACTTC. Translating it yields CASRRMDSGETQYF.

This clonotype was detected only a few times. The gene calls are TRBV12-3 or TRBV12-4 and TRBJ2-5, with TRBD1 matching 7 bases. The V gene end was trimmed by 11 bases and the J gene end by 5 bases; junction bases not matched to a gene: 14. This CDR3 has 14 amino acids. The chain's CDR3 is CACHHQGVGETQYF. As DNA, the CDR3 is TGTGCCTGCCATCACCAGGGGGTTGGTGAGACCCAGTACTTC.

This clonotype came up a few times. V gene TRBV2 combines with J gene TRBJ2-1, with D tentatively TRBD2 (5 bases). CDR1 is SNHLY, CDR2 FYNNEI, per germline. The CDR3 consists of 15 residues. V shed 2 bases and J shed 10 bases, with 18 bases lying between them. CDR3 residues: CASSESARGWREQFF. CDR3 DNA sequence: TGTGCCAGCAGTGAATCGGCCCGGGGTTGGAGAGAGCAGTTCTTC.

V usage is TRBV20-1 and J usage is TRBJ2-2; 8 bases are shared with TRBD2. The V gene end was trimmed by 5 bases and the J gene end by 5 bases; junction bases not matched to a gene: 4. CDR1 is DFQATT, CDR2 SNEGSKA, per germline (reference sequence). The length of the CDR3 is 13 residues. As DNA, the CDR3 is TGCAGTGCTTCCGGGACTAGGACCGGGGAGCTGTTTTTT. This codes for CSASGTRTGELFF.